The 6 T cell receptor beta chains below all came from one sample that was sequenced in a study of cytomegalovirus exposure and HLA in healthy donors (dated by TCRdb to about 2017). Libraries were prepared through the immunoSEQ multiplex PCR assay. A mixture of 60 forward primers for TCR Vbeta segments and 13 reverse primers for TCR Jbeta segments was used in the multiplex PCR. Sourced from immuneACCESS, this table was stored by TCRdb with only in-frame sequences that have V and J called. A share of the clones is absent; for the studies checked, an unresolved V gene accounts for under half, and the remainder has no known explanation. The table for this sample lists about 130,000 clones; 70% to 90% of them were counted only once. The top ten constitute over 4.5% of the sample. The specimen sequenced was PBMCs. The receptor source for this set is a woman in her 40s in good health and CMV-seropositive.

CDR3 region: CASSQEGLTRFNEQFF. CDR3 DNA sequence: TGCGCCAGCAGCCAGGAGGGACTAACCCGATTCAATGAGCAGTTCTTC. V is TRBV4-3 and J is TRBJ2-1; 7 positions match TRBD2. The CDR3 sequence is 16 residues long. Germline CDR1 reads LGHNA; CDR2 reads YSLEER. The ends lost 3 bases at V and 6 bases at J; junction bases unmatched: 11.

V and J are TRBV2 and TRBJ2-2; weak D call: TRBD1 (5 bases). Germline assignment: CDR1 SNHLY and CDR2 FYNNEI. This CDR3 is 14 amino acids long. V shed 7 bases and J shed 3 bases, with 12 bases lying between them. The CDR3 DNA reads TGTGCCAGCACTTCGGACACATACACCGGGGAGCTGTTTTTT. This codes for CASTSDTYTGELFF.

This chain links TRBV7-3 with TRBJ1-1, with TRBD1 matching 9 bases. Germline CDR1 and CDR2: SGHTA and FQGTGA. The trim removed 5 bases at V and 4 bases at J, leaving 5 bases unmatched. This CDR3 is 14 amino acids long. The CDR3 DNA sequence: TGTGCCAGCAGCCCCGCGACAGGGGGCACTGAAGCTTTCTTT. It yields the protein CASSPATGGTEAFF.

This clone has only one observation. V is TRBV2 and J is TRBJ2-2; D is undetermined. The V gene lost 8 bases and the J gene lost 0 bases, with 13 bases spanning the gap. In germline, CDR1 is SNHLY, CDR2 FYNNEI. This CDR3 comprises 15 residues. CDR3 DNA: TGTGCCAGCGCGACGGGTATTGCGAACACCGGGGAGCTGTTTTTT. Translation gives CASATGIANTGELFF.

The chain joins TRBV6-1 to TRBJ2-7, with D tentatively TRBD2 (6 bases). Looked up from germline, CDR1 is MNHNS and CDR2 is SASEGT. V lost 1 base and J 0 bases, leaving 10 bases between the germline ends. The CDR3 consists of 15 residues. Here the CDR3 reads CASSEDGGSSYEQYF. Written as DNA, the CDR3 is TGTGCCAGCAGTGAAGATGGAGGGAGCTCCTACGAGCAGTACTTC.

This clone appeared once. The chain carries TRBV5-8 and TRBJ1-2; possibly TRBD1 for D (6 bases). With 4 bases removed from V and 2 bases from J, the gap between germline ends came to 9 bases. CDR1 and CDR2 (germline): SGHTS, YDEGEE. The CDR3 loop spans 13 amino acids. CDR3 nucleotide sequence: TGTGCCAGCAGCCCCCAGGGGAACTATGGCTACACCTTC. This encodes CASSPQGNYGYTF.